This entry describes one T cell receptor (beta chain). Its antigen is unknown. The assay was immunoSEQ multiplex PCR, and TCRdb's table has in-frame clones only and misses some. Of about 130,000 clones listed, about nine tenths were seen once; the top ten hold about 7%. Germline-derived CDR1 and CDR2 are MRHNA and SNTAGT. The CDR3 extends over 13 amino acids. V lost 5 bases and J lost 6; bases outside the gene matches: 6. These data belong to a study of T cell responses to AZD1222 COVID-19 vaccine. The study's findings and limits: White British ancestry dominated among donors, who included more females, and clonal diversity was possibly underestimated. There were repertoire samples only from the period after the peak T cell response. In the spike-specific TCR repertoire, nearly half reportedly target unmutated variant regions. With dominance at 160-218 and 743-854, vaccine-associated CD4 TCRs spanned spike.

The genes are TRBV6-4 and TRBJ1-2; 7 bases match TRBD1. The clonotype comes from an adult in good health. Here the sequenced sample was peripheral blood, taken on day 0 of AZD1222 vaccination. The CDR3 is CASSSSGGDGYTF. The CDR3 bases are TGTGCCAGCAGTTCGTCAGGGGGGGATGGCTACACCTTC.